This TCR beta chain derives from a study of blood T cells in healthy people across ages (dated by TCRdb to the mid-2010s). A note on the overall study: In model experiments, template switching captured about one uniquely barcoded TCR beta cDNA molecule for every two T cells. The study measured age-related changes in TCR beta repertoire diversity using deep sequencing normalized with unique cDNA molecular identifiers. The donors were split into four age groups: young (average around 17 years), middle-aged (39), aged (roughly 68) and long-lived (under 85). Donors of different ages were randomly distributed across sequencing lanes to avoid experimental bias. Two additional independent replicas of 1 million unique cDNA reads from the same blood draw were analyzed for two donors (one aged 18 to 30 and one aged 80 or older).

The library was made by 5' RACE. The sample was run on an Illumina HiSeq 2500. A second PCR of about 6 to 11 cycles was performed with a sample-barcoded 5' primer and a J-beta primer mix. A unique molecular identifier was introduced onto each TCR beta cDNA molecule by a template-switch 5' adaptor carrying 12 random nucleotides. Each sample yielded at least 2.5 million CDR3-containing paired-end reads. All of the RNA was converted into first-strand cDNA using the Mint cDNA synthesis kit, with a TRBC-specific oligonucleotide serving as the primer. After uracil-DNA glycosylase treatment, a first 18-cycle PCR used universal primers M1SS and BC2_uni_R on all cDNA. On the study's bioinformatics: Each sample was normalized by randomly selecting 1 million high-quality reads, each carrying a distinct molecular identifier. Instead of being binned into consensus sequences, reads with shared molecular identifiers were discarded. MiTCR, set to a Q25 quality threshold and the strictest error-elimination algorithm, was used for CDR3 identification, clonotype clustering and error correction. A nonparametric unseen species model with Euler transformation was used to estimate a lower bound on total TCR beta diversity. The public reads were quality trimmed at Q25 with fastp and then assembled into clones with MiXCR by TCRdb, keeping productive beta chains. Every CDR3 protein is listed once, alongside the most common genes and DNA of its rows. It is TCRdb's table, rather than the study itself, that gives the V and J calls and clone size. This sample is represented by 800,000 or so distinct CDR3 sequences; roughly 60% of them were singletons. 25% to 30% of the sample rests with the top ten.

Per the germline V gene, SGDLS is the CDR1 and YYNGEE is the CDR2. Measured from the cysteine to the phenylalanine, the CDR3 is 13 residues long. Of all the DNA, just the CDR3 is kept, 39 bases in frame from base 1. V lost 1 base and J lost 6 bases; the stretch between them is 11 bases long. General findings and caveats noted by the study authors: Compared with the aged group, the long-lived group had more naive CD4+ T cells, fewer expanded clones and increased TCR diversity, a pattern suggesting age selection. Since profiling was done on bulk unsorted PBMCs, naive and antigen-experienced compartments could not be conclusively compared. Total diversity estimates from one million sequenced T cells were considered lower bounds and underestimates. Observed TCR beta diversity per million T cells fell roughly linearly with age, and a significant reduction was already apparent by age approximately 40. Because the CMV infection status of the donors was unknown, age-related changes in expanded clonotypes may potentially have been confounded. The percentage of naive T cells measured by flow cytometry correlated strongly with observed TCR beta diversity.

Comment on this clonotype: The antigen this receptor binds is unknown. Qualities for individual bases were not recorded, and no much larger clone is one base off.

The roughly 39 donors, aged 6 to 90 years, were systemically healthy Caucasian individuals from Russia. Approximately 10 milliliters of peripheral blood were collected from each donor into EDTA-treated Vacutainer tubes. PBMCs were isolated by Ficoll-Paque density-gradient centrifugation, with at least 6 million obtained per sample. Total RNA, at least 6 micrograms per sample, was extracted from PBMCs with Trizol reagent. For every donor, an aliquot of PBMCs went through flow cytometry to measure the percentages of naive CD45RAhigh/CD27high T cells. The sequenced sample consisted of blood. The clonotype originates from a man aged 25 to 40 in good health. The chain employs TRBV9 and TRBJ2-7; 5 matching bases give a weak D call of TRBD2. The DNA reads as follows: TGTGCCAGCAGCGTATGGCTAGCAGGCGAGCAGTACTTC. This sequence encodes CASSVWLAGEQYF.